The T cell receptor (beta chain) described here comes from a study of CD8 T cells in ankylosing spondylitis. Researchers built TCR beta libraries using quantitative 5'-RACE with molecular barcodes. TCRdb re-called the 5' RACE reads with MiXCR, one entry per CDR3 protein. The table shows 200,000 to 250,000 distinct CDR3 sequences, with about a sixth occurring only once. For this clonotype: Its antigen remains unidentified.

Points from the study as a whole: A subset of motif variants has previously been described in the synovial fluid and blood of reactive arthritis. In ankylosing spondylitis patients, matched synovial fluid reportedly showed significant enrichment of disease-linked clones. Seven to nine highly homologous variants made up a TCR beta motif that seemed to typify ankylosing spondylitis blood. Relatively rare in peripheral blood, disease-linked clones were also CD8+.

This CDR3 contains 15 residues. Germline-derived CDR1 and CDR2 are LGHDT and YNNKEL (reference sequence). V shed 5 bases and J 7 bases; nucleotides not matched to a gene: 12. This TCR came from a male donor with ankylosing spondylitis. The V and J genes are TRBV3-1 and TRBJ2-3; 7 positions match TRBD1. Specimen: blood, either unsorted or a sorted T cell fraction (not recorded which). This CDR3 is CASSADRVNLNTQYF. Written as DNA, the CDR3 is TGTGCCAGCAGCGCAGACAGGGTAAACTTAAATACGCAGTATTTT.